These 15 T cell receptor beta chains were sequenced from one sample in a study of OX40 agonist ivuxolimab in advanced cancers. Generated by immunoSEQ multiplex PCR, the TCRdb table keeps only in-frame clones and is missing some. The repertoire holds tens of thousands of clones, with about 93% as singletons. The sample here was CD4+ or CD8+ T cells sorted from blood, taken in a trial of the OX40 agonist ivuxolimab. These receptors came from an adult with an advanced solid tumor such as melanoma, head and neck, liver or kidney cancer.

The chain employs TRBV2 and TRBJ2-1; no reliable D call. There are 15 residues in the CDR3. V was pared by 2 bases and J by 1 base, with 9 bases between. In germline, CDR1 is SNHLY, CDR2 FYNNEI. In DNA, the CDR3 is TGTGCCAGCAGTGAATCGGATCGGTCCTACAATGAGCAGTTCTTC. Encoded protein: CASSESDRSYNEQFF.

The V and J genes are TRBV9 and TRBJ2-3; D may match TRBD1 or TRBD2 (5 bases each). Germline V gene lookup returns CDR1 SGDLS and CDR2 YYNGEE. V dropped 2 bases and J dropped 2 bases, with 15 bases sitting between them. This CDR3 spans 16 amino acids. The CDR3 loop reads CASSVWVGTSTDTQYF. As DNA, the CDR3 is TGTGCCAGCAGCGTGTGGGTAGGGACCTCCACAGATACGCAGTATTTT.

This clone was counted a single time. In nucleotides, the CDR3 is TGTGCCAGCAGCTACGGACTAGCGGGGACTCAAGAGACCCAGTACTTC. This codes for CASSYGLAGTQETQYF. The V call is TRBV7-6, the J call TRBJ2-5; 12 nucleotides match TRBD2. This CDR3 is 16 amino acids long. The ends lost 4 bases at V and 2 bases at J; junction bases unmatched: 5. Per the germline V gene, CDR1 is SGHVS and CDR2 is FNYEAQ.

About this clone itself: The junction does not match germline at one end; this may be a read error. This chain joins TRBV6-5 and TRBJ1-5, with no clear D. CDR1 is MNHEY and CDR2 is SVGAGI in the germline V gene. The CDR3 is 13 residues long. In DNA form, the CDR3 reads TGTGCCAGCTCGGCCGATAGCCATCAGCCCCAGCATTTT. Encoded protein: CASSADSHQPQHF.

This clone was detected only once. The chain employs TRBV28 and TRBJ2-7, with 9 bases aligning to TRBD1. This CDR3 has 16 amino acids. Trimming at V came to 1 base and at J to 5 bases, leaving 9 bases not matched to a gene. The V gene's germline CDR1 is MDHEN and CDR2 SYDVKM. The CDR3 here is CASSLYPGTGINEQYF. CDR3 in DNA: TGTGCCAGCAGTTTATACCCCGGGACAGGGATAAACGAGCAGTACTTC. The full variable domain, completed using reference TRBV28 and TRBJ2-7, is DVKVTQSSRYLVKRTGEKVFLECVQDMDHENMFWYRQDPGLGLRLIYFSYDVKMKEKGDIPEGYSVSREKKERFSLILESASTNQTSMYLCASSLYPGTGINEQYFGPGTRLTVT.

The V call is TRBV21-1, the J call TRBJ1-5; the table's D call, TRBD1, was not checked against the DNA. TRBV21-1 is an annotated pseudogene. CDR3 length: 18 residues. In nucleotides, the CDR3 is TGTGCCAGCAGCAAAGTCTCAAGACAGCCTTATAGCAATCAGCCCCAGCATTTT. This encodes CASSKVSRQPYSNQPQHF.

J is TRBJ1-3 and V is TRBV28, with D possibly TRBD1 on 5 matching bases. CDR1 and CDR2 (germline): MDHEN, SYDVKM. CDR3 length equals 13 residues. V shed 6 bases and J shed 4 bases, with 10 bases lying between them. The CDR3 here is CASSRDGGNTIYF. In DNA form, the CDR3 reads TGTGCCAGCAGCCGGGACGGAGGAAACACCATATATTTT.

This chain links TRBV4-3 with TRBJ2-7, with D tentatively TRBD2 (6 bases). V was cut by 4 bases and J by 6 bases, with 16 bases left in between. The CDR3 is 14 residues long. Germline values: CDR1 LGHNA, CDR2 YSLEER. The CDR3 sequence: CASSPGTRGGEQYF. The CDR3 bases are TGCGCCAGCAGCCCCGGGACGAGGGGAGGCGAGCAGTACTTC.

The rearrangement joins TRBV11-2 to TRBJ1-2; 8 bases are shared with TRBD1. This CDR3 region has 14 residues. CDR1 is SGHAT and CDR2 is FQNNGV in the germline V gene. J lost 4 bases, V lost 5 bases, and 6 bases had no gene match. CDR3 DNA sequence: TGTGCCAGCAGCCAAGGACAGGGTAGCTATGGCTACACCTTC. Translated: CASSQGQGSYGYTF.

This clone was counted a single time. This chain joins TRBV9 and TRBJ2-1; 7 bases are a match to TRBD1. CDR3 length: 14 residues. Germline V gives CDR1 SGDLS, CDR2 YYNGEE. After removal of 3 bases from V and 3 bases from J, the junction contained 3 bases not matched to a gene. The CDR3 protein is CASSATGHYNEQFF. The CDR3 DNA reads as TGTGCCAGCAGCGCGACAGGGCACTACAATGAGCAGTTCTTC.

The V and J genes are TRBV7-9 and TRBJ2-3; D uncertain. With 5 bases removed from V and 5 bases from J, the gap between germline ends came to 11 bases. The germline gives CDR1 SEHNR, CDR2 FQNEAQ (reference sequence). CDR3 length: 13 residues. CDR3: CASSPPSRDTQYF. CDR3 DNA: TGTGCCAGCAGCCCTCCATCCCGAGATACGCAGTATTTT.

The chain has TRBV5-6 and TRBJ2-3, with D perhaps being TRBD1 or TRBD2 (5 bases each). Germline V gene sequence: CDR1 SGHDT, CDR2 YYEEEE. V dropped 3 bases and J dropped 2 bases, with 16 bases sitting between them. The CDR3 is 16 amino acids. The CDR3 loop reads CASSSPGRRLTDTQYF. As DNA, the CDR3 is TGTGCCAGCAGCTCTCCGGGACGGAGACTCACAGATACGCAGTATTTT.

The chain is built from TRBV4-3 and TRBJ2-1; D tentatively fits TRBD1 or TRBD2 (5 bases each). In germline, CDR1 is LGHNA, CDR2 YSLEER. V was clipped by 0 bases and J by 2 bases, with 11 bases between them. The CDR3 has 16 residues. This chain's CDR3 is CASSQDSGTTYNEQFF. The DNA of the CDR3 is TGCGCCAGCAGCCAAGACTCCGGGACCACCTACAATGAGCAGTTCTTC.

The CDR3 is CASTRGTGLQETQYF. DNA of the CDR3: TGTGCCAGCACCAGGGGGACAGGGCTCCAAGAGACCCAGTACTTC. The rearrangement joins TRBV28 to TRBJ2-5, with 9 nucleotides matching TRBD1. Germline assignment: CDR1 MDHEN and CDR2 SYDVKM. Unmatched junction bases numbered 7, after V lost 7 bases and J lost 1 base. This CDR3 is 15 amino acids long.

This chain links TRBV6-5 with TRBJ2-7; 10 bases are a match to TRBD1. V lost 1 base to trimming and J lost 5 bases; unmatched junction nucleotides: 5. Germline V gene lookup returns CDR1 MNHEY and CDR2 SVGAGI. CDR3 length: 15 amino acids. CDR3 residues: CASSYLTGGSHEQYF. CDR3 DNA sequence: TGTGCCAGCAGTTACTTGACAGGGGGCAGCCACGAGCAGTACTTC.